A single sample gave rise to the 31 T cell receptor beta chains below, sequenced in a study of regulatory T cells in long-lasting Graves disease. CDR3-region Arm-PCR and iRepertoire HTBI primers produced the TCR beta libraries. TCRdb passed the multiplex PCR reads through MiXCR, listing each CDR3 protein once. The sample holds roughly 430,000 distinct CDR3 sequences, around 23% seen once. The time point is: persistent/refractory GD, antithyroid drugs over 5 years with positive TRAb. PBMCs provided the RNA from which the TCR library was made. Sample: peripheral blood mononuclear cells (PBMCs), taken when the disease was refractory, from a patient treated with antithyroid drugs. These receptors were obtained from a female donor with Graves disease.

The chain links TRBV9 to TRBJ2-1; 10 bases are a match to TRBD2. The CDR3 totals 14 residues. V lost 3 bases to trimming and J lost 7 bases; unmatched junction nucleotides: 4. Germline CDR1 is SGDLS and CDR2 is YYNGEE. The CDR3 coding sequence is TGTGCCAGCAGCGCGGGACTAGCGCGGAATGAGCAGTTCTTC. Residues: CASSAGLARNEQFF.

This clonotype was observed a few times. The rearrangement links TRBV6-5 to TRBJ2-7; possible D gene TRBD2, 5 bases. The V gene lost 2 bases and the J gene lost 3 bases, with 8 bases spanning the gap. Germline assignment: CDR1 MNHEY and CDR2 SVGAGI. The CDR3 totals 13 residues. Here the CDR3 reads CASSYRGGYEQYF. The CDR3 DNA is TGTGCCAGCAGTTACCGGGGTGGCTACGAGCAGTACTTC.

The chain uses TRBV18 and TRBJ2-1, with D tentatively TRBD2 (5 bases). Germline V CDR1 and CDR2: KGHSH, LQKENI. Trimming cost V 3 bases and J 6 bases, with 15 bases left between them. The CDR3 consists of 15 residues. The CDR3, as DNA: TGTGCCAGCTCACCCCGGGGTAGCGCCGCCAATGAGCAGTTCTTC. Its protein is CASSPRGSAANEQFF.

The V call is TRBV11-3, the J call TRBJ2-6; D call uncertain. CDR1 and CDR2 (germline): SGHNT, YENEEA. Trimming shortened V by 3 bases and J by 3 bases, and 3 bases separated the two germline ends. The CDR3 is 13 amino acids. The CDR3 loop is CASSFDGANVLTF. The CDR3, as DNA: TGTGCCAGCAGCTTTGATGGGGCCAACGTCCTGACTTTC. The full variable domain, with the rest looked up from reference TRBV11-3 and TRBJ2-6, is EAGVVQSPRYKIIEKKQPVAFWCNPISGHNTLYWYLQNLGQGPELLIRYENEEAVDDSQLPKDRFSAERLKGVDSTLKIQPAELGDSAVYLCASSFDGANVLTFGAGSRLTVL.

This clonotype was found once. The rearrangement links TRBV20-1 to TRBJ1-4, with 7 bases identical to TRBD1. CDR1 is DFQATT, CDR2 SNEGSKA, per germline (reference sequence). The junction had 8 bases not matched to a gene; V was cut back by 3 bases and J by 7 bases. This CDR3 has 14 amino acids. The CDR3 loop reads CSARGTESSEKLFF. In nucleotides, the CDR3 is TGCAGTGCTAGGGGGACAGAATCTAGTGAAAAACTGTTTTTT.

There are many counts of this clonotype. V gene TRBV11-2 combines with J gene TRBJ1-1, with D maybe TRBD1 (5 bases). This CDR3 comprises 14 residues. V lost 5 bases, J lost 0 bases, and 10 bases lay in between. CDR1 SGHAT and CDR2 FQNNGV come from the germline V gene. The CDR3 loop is CASSPRQLNTEAFF. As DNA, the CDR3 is TGTGCCAGCAGCCCACGACAGTTGAACACTGAAGCTTTCTTT.

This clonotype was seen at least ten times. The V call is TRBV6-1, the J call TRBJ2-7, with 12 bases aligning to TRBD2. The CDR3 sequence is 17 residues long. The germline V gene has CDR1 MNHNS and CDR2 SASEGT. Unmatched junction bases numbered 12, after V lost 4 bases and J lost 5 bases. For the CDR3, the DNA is TGTGCCAGCAGTGCTACGCCGGGACTAGCGGGTAGTCACGAGCAGTACTTC. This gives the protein CASSATPGLAGSHEQYF.

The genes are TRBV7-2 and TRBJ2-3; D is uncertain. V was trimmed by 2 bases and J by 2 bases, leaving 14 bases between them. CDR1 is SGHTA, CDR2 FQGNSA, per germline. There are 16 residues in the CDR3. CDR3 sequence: CASSLPSALPTDTQYF. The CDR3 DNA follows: TGTGCCAGCAGCTTACCGAGCGCGTTACCCACAGATACGCAGTATTTT.

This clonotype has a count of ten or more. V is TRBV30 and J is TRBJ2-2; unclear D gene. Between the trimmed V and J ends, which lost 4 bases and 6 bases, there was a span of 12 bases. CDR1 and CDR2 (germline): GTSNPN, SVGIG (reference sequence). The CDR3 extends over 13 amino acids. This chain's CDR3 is CAWTVGGPGELFF. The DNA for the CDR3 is TGTGCCTGGACCGTGGGCGGTCCCGGGGAGCTGTTTTTT.

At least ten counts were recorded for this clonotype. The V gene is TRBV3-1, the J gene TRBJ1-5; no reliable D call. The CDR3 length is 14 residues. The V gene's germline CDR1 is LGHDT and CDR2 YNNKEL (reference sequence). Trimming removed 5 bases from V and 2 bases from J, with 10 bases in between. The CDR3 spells CASSLTAGNQPQHF. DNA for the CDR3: TGTGCCAGCAGCTTAACCGCCGGCAATCAGCCCCAGCATTTT.

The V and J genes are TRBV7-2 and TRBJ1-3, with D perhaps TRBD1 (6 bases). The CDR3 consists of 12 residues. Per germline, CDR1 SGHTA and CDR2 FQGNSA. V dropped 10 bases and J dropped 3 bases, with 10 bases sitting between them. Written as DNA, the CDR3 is TGTGCCACCGCAGGGGTTGGAAACACCATATATTTT. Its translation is CATAGVGNTIYF.

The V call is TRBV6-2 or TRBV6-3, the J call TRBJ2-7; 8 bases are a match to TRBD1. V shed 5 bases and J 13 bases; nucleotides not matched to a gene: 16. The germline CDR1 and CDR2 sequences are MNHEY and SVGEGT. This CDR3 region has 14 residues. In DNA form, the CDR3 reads TGTGCCAGCAGTCCTGGACAGGGTGTCCCTATTTTATACTTC. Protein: CASSPGQGVPILYF.

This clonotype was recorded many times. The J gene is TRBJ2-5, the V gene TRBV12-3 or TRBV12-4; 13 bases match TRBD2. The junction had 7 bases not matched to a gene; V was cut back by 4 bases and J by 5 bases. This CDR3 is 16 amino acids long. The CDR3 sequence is CASSWTSGSGDETQYF. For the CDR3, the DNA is TGTGCCAGCAGTTGGACTAGCGGGAGTGGGGATGAGACCCAGTACTTC.

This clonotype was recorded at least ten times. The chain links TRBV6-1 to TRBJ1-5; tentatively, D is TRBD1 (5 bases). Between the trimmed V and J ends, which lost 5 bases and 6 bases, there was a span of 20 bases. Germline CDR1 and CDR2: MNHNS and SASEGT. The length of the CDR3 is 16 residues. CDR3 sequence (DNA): TGTGCCAGCAGTAAGCGAGCGGGGTCGGGGGGTCAGCCCCAGCATTTT. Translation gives CASSKRAGSGGQPQHF.

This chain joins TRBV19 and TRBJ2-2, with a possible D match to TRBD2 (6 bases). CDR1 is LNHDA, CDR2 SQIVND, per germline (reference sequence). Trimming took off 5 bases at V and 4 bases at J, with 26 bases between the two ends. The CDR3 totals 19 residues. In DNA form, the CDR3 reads TGTGCCAGTAGTCCCTTATGGGGAGGCCTAACCCAAACCACCGGGGAGCTGTTTTTT. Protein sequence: CASSPLWGGLTQTTGELFF.

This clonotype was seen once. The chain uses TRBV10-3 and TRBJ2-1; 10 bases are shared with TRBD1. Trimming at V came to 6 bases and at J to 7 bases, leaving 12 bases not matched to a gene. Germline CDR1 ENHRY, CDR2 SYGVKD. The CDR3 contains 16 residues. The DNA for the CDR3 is TGTGCCATCAGGAGTTTGGGGACAGGGGCAATGAATGAGCAGTTCTTC. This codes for CAIRSLGTGAMNEQFF.

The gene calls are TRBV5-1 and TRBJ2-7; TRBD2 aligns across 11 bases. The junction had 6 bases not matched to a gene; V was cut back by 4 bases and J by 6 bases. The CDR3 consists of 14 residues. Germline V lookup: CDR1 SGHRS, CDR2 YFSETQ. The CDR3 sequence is CASSQGLAALEQYF. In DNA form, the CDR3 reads TGCGCCAGCAGCCAGGGACTAGCGGCCCTCGAGCAGTACTTC.

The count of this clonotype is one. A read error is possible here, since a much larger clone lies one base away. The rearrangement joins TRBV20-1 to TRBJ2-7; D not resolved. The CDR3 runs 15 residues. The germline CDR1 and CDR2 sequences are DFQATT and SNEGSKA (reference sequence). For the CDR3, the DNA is TGCAGTGCTAGAGATCCCGCGGTATCATCCTACGGGCAGTACTTC. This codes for CSARDPAVSSYGQYF.

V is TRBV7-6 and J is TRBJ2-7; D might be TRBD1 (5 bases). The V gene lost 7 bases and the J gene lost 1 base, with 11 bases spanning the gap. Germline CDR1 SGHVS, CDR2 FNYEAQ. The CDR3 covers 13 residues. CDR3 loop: CASTSDSSYEQYF. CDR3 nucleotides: TGTGCCAGCACCTCTGACAGTTCCTACGAGCAGTACTTC.

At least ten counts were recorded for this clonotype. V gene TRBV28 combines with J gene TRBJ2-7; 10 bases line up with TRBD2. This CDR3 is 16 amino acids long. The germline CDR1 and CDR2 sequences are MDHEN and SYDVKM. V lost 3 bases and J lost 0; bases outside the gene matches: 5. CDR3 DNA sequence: TGTGCCAGCAGTTTTCTACTAGCGGGACACTCCTACGAGCAGTACTTC. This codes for CASSFLLAGHSYEQYF.

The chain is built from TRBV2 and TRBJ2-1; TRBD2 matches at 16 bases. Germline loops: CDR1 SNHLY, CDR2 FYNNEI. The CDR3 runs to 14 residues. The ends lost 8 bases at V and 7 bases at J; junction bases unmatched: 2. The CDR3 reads CASQGLAGGNEQFF. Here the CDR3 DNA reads TGTGCCAGCCAGGGACTAGCGGGAGGGAATGAGCAGTTCTTC.

The CDR3 coding sequence is TGTGCCTGGTCTGGGGGGACCCCCGGACAGTACTTC. Its protein is CAWSGGTPGQYF. The V and J genes are TRBV30 and TRBJ2-7; possibly TRBD2 for D (6 bases). The V and J ends lost 5 bases and 10 bases respectively, with 18 bases between them. The CDR3 length is 12 residues. Germline V gene data show CDR1 as GTSNPN and CDR2 as SVGIG (reference sequence).

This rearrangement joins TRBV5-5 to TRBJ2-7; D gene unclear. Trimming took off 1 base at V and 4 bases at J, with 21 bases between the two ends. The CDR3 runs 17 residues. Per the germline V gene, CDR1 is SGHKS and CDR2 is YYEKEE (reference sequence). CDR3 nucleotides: TGTGCCAGCAGCTTGTTTTATCAAGAATCCGTGGCGTACGAGCAGTACTTC. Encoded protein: CASSLFYQESVAYEQYF.

The CDR3 bases are TGTGCCACCCAAGGGGCAGGGAGCAATCAGCCCCAGCATTTT. Its protein product is CATQGAGSNQPQHF. The J gene is TRBJ1-5, the V gene TRBV14, with a tentative D call TRBD1 (5 bases). V gave up 10 bases and J gave up 1 base, with 14 bases separating them. Germline CDR1 SGHDN, CDR2 FVKESK. This CDR3 has 14 amino acids.

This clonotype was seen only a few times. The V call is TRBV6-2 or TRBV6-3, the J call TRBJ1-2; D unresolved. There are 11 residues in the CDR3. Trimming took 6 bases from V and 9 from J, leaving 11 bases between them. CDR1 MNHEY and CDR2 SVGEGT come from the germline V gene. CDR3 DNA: TGTGCCAGCAGCTCAGACAATAGCTACACCTTC. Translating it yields CASSSDNSYTF.

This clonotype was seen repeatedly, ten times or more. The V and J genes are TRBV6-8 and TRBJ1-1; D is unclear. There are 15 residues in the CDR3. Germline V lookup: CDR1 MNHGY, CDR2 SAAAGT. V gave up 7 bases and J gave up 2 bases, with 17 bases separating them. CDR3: CASNSDGSSNTEAFF. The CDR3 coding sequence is TGTGCCAGCAATTCCGATGGAAGCAGTAACACTGAAGCTTTCTTT.

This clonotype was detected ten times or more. The CDR3 loop is CAWSTGYNSPLHF. CDR3 sequence (DNA): TGTGCCTGGTCAACAGGGTATAATTCACCCCTCCACTTT. The chain recombines TRBV30 with TRBJ1-6; possible D gene TRBD1, 6 bases. The CDR3 contains 13 residues. The V end was cut by 5 bases, the J end by 4 bases, with 9 bases between. Germline values: CDR1 GTSNPN, CDR2 SVGIG (reference sequence).

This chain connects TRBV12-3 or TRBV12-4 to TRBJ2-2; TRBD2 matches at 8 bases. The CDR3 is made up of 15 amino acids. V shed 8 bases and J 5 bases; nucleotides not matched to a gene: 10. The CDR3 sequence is CASQTTGGGTGELFF. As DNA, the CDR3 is TGTGCCAGCCAAACCACAGGCGGGGGGACCGGGGAGCTGTTTTTT.

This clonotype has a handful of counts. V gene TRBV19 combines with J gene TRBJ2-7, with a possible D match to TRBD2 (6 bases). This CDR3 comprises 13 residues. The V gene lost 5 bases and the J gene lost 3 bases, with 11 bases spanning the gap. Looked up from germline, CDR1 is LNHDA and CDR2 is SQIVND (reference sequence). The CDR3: CASSLGGVYEQYF. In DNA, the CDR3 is TGTGCCAGTAGTTTGGGGGGAGTCTACGAGCAGTACTTC. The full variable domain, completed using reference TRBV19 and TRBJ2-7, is DGGITQSPKYLFRKEGQNVTLSCEQNLNHDAMYWYRQDPGQGLRLIYYSQIVNDFQKGDIAEGYSVSREKKESFPLTVTSAQKNPTAFYLCASSLGGVYEQYFGPGTRLTVT.

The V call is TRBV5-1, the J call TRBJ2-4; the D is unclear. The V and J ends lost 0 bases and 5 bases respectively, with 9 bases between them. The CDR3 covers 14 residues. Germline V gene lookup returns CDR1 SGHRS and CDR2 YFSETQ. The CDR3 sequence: CASSLAPSENIQYF. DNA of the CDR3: TGCGCCAGCAGCTTGGCCCCGTCTGAAAACATTCAGTACTTC.

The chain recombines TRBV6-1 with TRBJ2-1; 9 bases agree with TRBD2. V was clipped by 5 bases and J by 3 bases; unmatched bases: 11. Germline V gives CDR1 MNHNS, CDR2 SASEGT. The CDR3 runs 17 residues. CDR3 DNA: TGTGCCAGCAGTACAACCCCACTAGCGGGTCTCTACAATGAGCAGTTCTTC. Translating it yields CASSTTPLAGLYNEQFF.